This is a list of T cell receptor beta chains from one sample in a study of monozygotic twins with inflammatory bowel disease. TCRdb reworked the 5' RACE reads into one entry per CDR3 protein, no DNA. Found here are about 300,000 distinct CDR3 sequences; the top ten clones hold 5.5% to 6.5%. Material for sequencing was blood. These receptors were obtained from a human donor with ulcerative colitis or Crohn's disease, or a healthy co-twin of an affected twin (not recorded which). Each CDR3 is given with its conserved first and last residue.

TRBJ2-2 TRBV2 CASRPGQGNTGELFF
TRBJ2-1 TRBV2 CASRAGLAGGNEQFF
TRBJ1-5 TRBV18 CASSPPGGQLQPQHF
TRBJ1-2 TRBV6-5 CASIGQGFGYTF
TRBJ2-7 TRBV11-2 CASSSSVGYEQYF
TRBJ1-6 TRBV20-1 CSAREQTGSSPLHF
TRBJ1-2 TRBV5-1 CASSNRGHSRYGYTF
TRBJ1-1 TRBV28 CASSPLVTGQGGSRTEAFF
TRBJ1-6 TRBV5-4 CASSQVGDYNSPLHF
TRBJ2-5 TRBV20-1 CSAREAGRETQYF
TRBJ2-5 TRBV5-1 CASSLGRVQETQYF
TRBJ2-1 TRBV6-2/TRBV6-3 CASSYPPSGTSGTSSYNEQFF
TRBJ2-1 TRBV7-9 CASSREGYNEQFF
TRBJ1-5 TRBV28 CASRESGGQGVQPQHF
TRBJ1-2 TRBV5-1 CASRGGSGNYGYTF
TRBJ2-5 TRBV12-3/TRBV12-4 CASSAGLETQYF
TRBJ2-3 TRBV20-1 CSAPRSGGTDTQYF
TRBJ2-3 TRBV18 CASSPDTSGRVQYF
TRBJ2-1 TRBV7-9 CASSSRVRELGNNEQFF
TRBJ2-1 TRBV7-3 CASSHGGTGLINEQFF
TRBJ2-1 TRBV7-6 CASSLGGSGSYEQFF
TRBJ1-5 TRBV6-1 CASTTGDSNQPQHF
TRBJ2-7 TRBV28 CASSGYSGSSYEQYF
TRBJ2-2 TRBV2 CASRLGQLNTGELIF
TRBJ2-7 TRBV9 CASNKDTNSYEQYF
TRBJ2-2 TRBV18 CASSPAITGELFF